This passage covers 16 T cell receptor beta chains from one sample sequenced in a study of OX40 agonist ivuxolimab in advanced cancers. Generated by immunoSEQ multiplex PCR, the TCRdb table keeps only in-frame clones and is missing some. In the table there are around 32,000 clones, roughly nine tenths of which are singletons. The sample consisted of CD4+ or CD8+ T cells sorted from blood, taken in a trial of the OX40 agonist ivuxolimab. All receptors derive from an adult with an advanced solid tumor such as melanoma, head and neck, liver or kidney cancer.

J is TRBJ2-3 and V is TRBV30; weak D call: TRBD2 (6 bases). Germline CDR1 reads GTSNPN; CDR2 reads SVGIG (reference sequence). V was shortened by 4 bases and J by 2 bases, with 16 bases between the two germline ends. The CDR3 extends over 15 amino acids. Here the CDR3 DNA reads TGTGCCTGGAATTCGGGCGGGGCAACCACAGATACGCAGTATTTT. Protein product: CAWNSGGATTDTQYF. Supplemented by reference TRBV30 and TRBJ2-3, the full variable domain reads SQTIHQWPATLVQPVGSPLSLECTVEGTSNPNLYWYRQAAGRGLQLLFYSVGIGQISSEVPQNLSASRPQDRQFILSSKKLLLSDSGFYLCAWNSGGATTDTQYFGPGTRLTVL.

The chain joins TRBV29-1 to TRBJ2-7; D is unresolved. Per germline, CDR1 SQVTM and CDR2 ANQGSEA. The germline V and J ends were trimmed by 3 bases and 6 bases, with 9 bases remaining between them. The CDR3 has 11 residues. CDR3 sequence: CSVELGLEQYF. The CDR3, as DNA: TGCAGCGTTGAGTTAGGGCTCGAGCAGTACTTC.

This chain joins TRBV7-3 and TRBJ1-5; D gene ambiguous. The germline CDR1 and CDR2 sequences are SGHTA and FQGTGA. The CDR3 is 13 amino acids. V gave up 6 bases and J gave up 7 bases, with 13 bases separating them. As DNA, the CDR3 is TGTGCCAGCAGTTTCTCTCCGGCACAGCCCCAGCATTTT. The encoded protein is CASSFSPAQPQHF.

The V gene is TRBV7-6, the J gene TRBJ2-5; 11 bases are a match to TRBD2. This CDR3 contains 15 residues. Trimming took 5 bases from V and 4 from J; bases not matched to a gene: 6. Per the germline V gene, CDR1 is SGHVS and CDR2 is FNYEAQ. CDR3 DNA sequence: TGTGCCAGCAGCCCACTAGCGGGAGAATTAGAGACCCAGTACTTC. Encoded protein: CASSPLAGELETQYF.

This rearrangement joins TRBV19 to TRBJ1-1; D uncertain. Trimming shortened V by 7 bases and J by 4 bases, and 10 bases separated the two germline ends. Looked up from germline, CDR1 is LNHDA and CDR2 is SQIVND (reference sequence). The CDR3 runs to 12 residues. The CDR3 DNA sequence: TGTGCCAGTAAGGCCTCGGGCACTGAAGCTTTCTTT. Its translation is CASKASGTEAFF.

V and J are TRBV19 and TRBJ2-6; perhaps TRBD1 as D (5 bases). The CDR3 covers 15 residues. CDR1 is LNHDA, CDR2 SQIVND, per germline (reference sequence). The V end was cut by 6 bases, the J end by 2 bases, with 11 bases between. CDR3 coding DNA: TGTGCCAGTAGGGACACGAGGACTGGGGCCAACGTCCTGACTTTC. This translates into CASRDTRTGANVLTF.

The J gene is TRBJ2-7, the V gene TRBV29-1, with 10 bases identical to TRBD1. Germline V CDR1 and CDR2: SQVTM, ANQGSEA. CDR3 size: 15 residues. V shed 1 base, J shed 4 bases, and the junction held 7 bases outside the gene matches. CDR3: CSVEVPGQGTYEQYF. In DNA, the CDR3 is TGCAGCGTTGAAGTCCCGGGACAGGGGACTTACGAGCAGTACTTC.

This clone was counted once. The chain carries TRBV28 and TRBJ2-7; weak D call: TRBD1 (8 bases). Trimming removed 3 bases from V and 6 bases from J, with 15 bases in between. Germline CDR1 reads MDHEN; CDR2 reads SYDVKM. The CDR3 consists of 14 residues. The CDR3 loop is CASSFVYRGGEQYF. CDR3 nucleotides: TGTGCCAGCAGTTTCGTGTACAGGGGGGGCGAGCAGTACTTC.

The chain is built from TRBV27 and TRBJ1-6; D is uncertain. Germline loops: CDR1 MNHEY, CDR2 SMNVEV (reference sequence). Trimming took off 3 bases at V and 10 bases at J, with 13 bases between the two ends. The CDR3 is made up of 14 amino acids. DNA of the CDR3: TGTGCCAGCAGTTTGCCCTCCGTGGGCTCACCCCTCCACTTT. Translating gives CASSLPSVGSPLHF.

This chain connects TRBV7-9 to TRBJ2-1; maybe TRBD1 (6 bases). Trimming left V 4 bases short and J 7 bases short, with 20 bases between. This CDR3 region has 16 residues. CDR1 is SEHNR, CDR2 FQNEAQ, per germline (reference sequence). The CDR3 spells CASSSPPQGDGNEQFF. The CDR3 region has the DNA TGTGCCAGCAGCTCCCCCCCACAGGGAGACGGGAATGAGCAGTTCTTC.

The genes are TRBV30 and TRBJ1-2; TRBD1 agrees at 7 bases. This CDR3 spans 13 amino acids. Germline values: CDR1 GTSNPN, CDR2 SVGIG (reference sequence). The ends lost 3 bases at V and 4 bases at J; junction bases unmatched: 5. The CDR3 DNA reads TGTGCCTGGAGGACAGGGTACAGCTATGGCTACACCTTC. It specifies CAWRTGYSYGYTF.

The CDR3 coding sequence is TGTGCCAGCAGCCCAGTGGCTGGCTCCTACAATGAGCAGTTCTTC. Encoded protein: CASSPVAGSYNEQFF. The V gene is TRBV7-8, the J gene TRBJ2-1, with no clear D. Germline CDR1 is SGHVS and CDR2 is FQNEAQ. This CDR3 has 15 residues. V was shortened by 5 bases and J by 0 bases, with 11 bases between the two germline ends.

The rearrangement joins TRBV11-2 to TRBJ2-3; TRBD1 aligns across 8 bases. The germline V gene has CDR1 SGHAT and CDR2 FQNNGV. CDR3 length: 15 amino acids. Trimming cost V 3 bases and J 5 bases; bases outside gene matches: 7. The CDR3 DNA follows: TGTGCCAGCAGCTTCCAACAGGGGGGCGGAGATACGCAGTATTTT. This translates into CASSFQQGGGDTQYF.

The chain uses TRBV25-1 and TRBJ2-1; unclear D gene. V shed 3 bases and J shed 4 bases, with 13 bases lying between them. Germline values: CDR1 MGHDK, CDR2 SYGVNS. CDR3 length: 15 residues. For the CDR3, the DNA is TGTGCCAGCAGTGATTTAACGGATCTTTACAATGAGCAGTTCTTC. Encoded protein: CASSDLTDLYNEQFF.

This chain connects TRBV7-9 to TRBJ2-7, with 8 bases aligning to TRBD1. CDR1 is SEHNR and CDR2 is FQNEAQ in the germline V gene (reference sequence). The trim removed 3 bases at V and 5 bases at J, leaving 6 bases unmatched. The CDR3 loop spans 14 amino acids. In nucleotides, the CDR3 is TGTGCCAGCAGCTTTGTTAACAGGGGGGACGAGCAGTACTTC. Amino acid sequence: CASSFVNRGDEQYF.

This sequence joins TRBV6-5 and TRBJ1-3; D is ambiguous. V gave up 8 bases and J gave up 2 bases, with 4 bases separating them. Germline-derived CDR1 and CDR2 are MNHEY and SVGAGI. The CDR3 loop spans 11 amino acids. This CDR3 is CASYAGNTIYF. The CDR3 DNA follows: TGTGCCAGCTATGCTGGAAACACCATATATTTT.